The 5 T cell receptor beta chains presented below share a single source sample, sequenced in a study of molecular identifiers for immune sequencing clone quantification. TCRdb reanalysed the PCR reads using MiXCR and keeps one entry per CDR3 protein. The profile covers 600,000 to 650,000 distinct CDR3 sequences, with about 20% appearing a single time and 0.85% taken by the ten largest. The sample was naive CD8+ T cells from blood, with Jurkat cell RNA spiked in. Subset given: FACS-sorted CD8+CD4-CCR7+CD45RA+ naive T cells. The origin of the receptors is a human donor in good health. Some libraries in this study had Jurkat cell RNA spiked in.

This clonotype appeared many times. The chain carries TRBV7-9 and TRBJ1-1, with D perhaps matching TRBD1 (5 bases). The CDR3 is 12 residues long. The germline V gene encodes CDR1 SEHNR and CDR2 FQNEAQ (reference sequence). V lost 5 bases and J 3 bases, leaving 7 bases between the germline ends. CDR3 DNA: TGTGCCAGCAGCGGACACTACACTGAAGCTTTCTTT. This encodes CASSGHYTEAFF.

This clonotype showed up many times. The chain combines TRBV5-6 with TRBJ2-7; 9 bases line up with TRBD2. The CDR3 has 14 residues. V gave up 3 bases and J gave up 3 bases; unmatched junction bases: 4. Per germline, CDR1 SGHDT and CDR2 YYEEEE. CDR3 sequence: CASSSSGDYYEQYF. CDR3 DNA sequence: TGTGCCAGCAGCTCTAGCGGGGACTACTACGAGCAGTACTTC.

On this clonotype itself: This may be a read error: a much more frequent sequence differs by one nucleotide. The V gene is TRBV5-3, the J gene TRBJ2-3; 8 bases are a match to TRBD2. TRBV5-3 is identified as an open reading frame with a role that is uncertain. J lost 0 bases, V lost 8 bases, and 8 bases had no gene match. The CDR3 covers 15 residues. CDR3 loop: CASGEGLDSTDTQYF. DNA of the CDR3: TGTGCCAGCGGCGAGGGACTAGATAGCACAGATACGCAGTATTTT.

V gene TRBV11-3 combines with J gene TRBJ2-3; 9 bases fit TRBD1. The CDR3 consists of 14 residues. Germline CDR1 and CDR2: SGHNT and YENEEA. The trim removed 5 bases at V and 4 bases at J, leaving 4 bases unmatched. CDR3 in DNA: TGTGCCAGCAGCCACAGGGGGCGGGCAGATACGCAGTATTTT. Its protein is CASSHRGRADTQYF.

This clonotype was detected many times. The chain links TRBV7-8 to TRBJ2-1; D remains unclear. With 5 bases removed from V and 7 bases from J, the gap between germline ends came to 9 bases. CDR1 and CDR2 from the germline V gene are SGHVS and FQNEAQ. There are 12 residues in the CDR3. CDR3 in amino acids: CASSLMGNEQFF. In nucleotides, the CDR3 is TGTGCCAGCAGCCTTATGGGGAATGAGCAGTTCTTC.